A single sample gave rise to the 13 T cell receptor delta chains below, sequenced in a study of gamma-delta chains in newborns, infants, children (dated by TCRdb to about 2019). The instrument given in TCRdb is Illumina MiSeq. TCRdb reran clone calling on the public reads with CATT; rows sharing one DNA sequence were then combined. This sample gives some 11,000 delta-chain clones in total; more than 7.5% of them show up just once. The ten largest account for just under 9% of the sample. Specimen: blood. These receptors were obtained from a child who was a newborn, infant or young child, either healthy, febrile or measles-vaccinated (not recorded which).

Comments on this clone: TCRdb has a much larger clone's protein, which differs at residue 9 from the translation of this DNA, likely because of a read error; what is shown is the protein translated from the DNA. The chain uses TRDV2 and TRDJ2, with 8 bases identical to TRDD3. There are 14 residues in the CDR3. Looked up from germline, CDR1 is GEAIGNYY and CDR2 is EKD. V shed 0 bases and J 6 bases; nucleotides not matched to a gene: 2. The CDR3, as DNA: TGTGCCTGTGACACCTGGGGGATGGCAGCACAACTCTTCTTT. It yields the protein CACDTWGMAAQLFF.

This clone has just a few counts. The rearrangement links TRDV2 to TRDJ3; no clear D. The CDR3 contains 18 residues. V shed 0 bases and J shed 0 bases, with 11 bases lying between them. CDR1 GEAIGNYY and CDR2 EKD come from the germline V gene. CDR3 bases: TGTGCCTGTGACACCGTGAGCCTTGGCTCCTGGGACACCCGACAGATGTTTTTC. Its translation: CACDTVSLGSWDTRQMFF.

About this clone: Other DNA sequences in this specimen translate into the identical CDR3. CDR3 region: CACDILLGDSSWDTRQMFF. The CDR3 nucleotides are TGTGCCTGTGACATTCTACTGGGGGACAGCTCCTGGGACACCCGACAGATGTTTTTC. This rearrangement joins TRDV2 to TRDJ3; the match to TRDD3 covers 9 bases. This CDR3 is 19 amino acids long. Germline V gives CDR1 GEAIGNYY, CDR2 EKD. Trimming cost V 2 bases and J 0 bases; bases outside gene matches: 7.

This clone has only a few counts. The chain couples TRDV2 to TRDJ3, with D unresolved. This CDR3 is 16 amino acids long. The V gene lost 0 bases and the J gene lost 0 bases, with 5 bases spanning the gap. Germline assignment: CDR1 GEAIGNYY and CDR2 EKD. The CDR3 DNA reads TGTGCCTGTGACACCTTACGCTCCTGGGACACCCGACAGATGTTTTTC. The encoded protein is CACDTLRSWDTRQMFF.

This clone was seen only a few times. Other DNA variants within this sample encode the same CDR3. This chain uses TRDV2 with TRDJ2; 9 bases line up with TRDD3. Germline values: CDR1 GEAIGNYY, CDR2 EKD. The length of the CDR3 is 16 residues. The J segment lost 0 bases and the V segment lost 3 bases, leaving 4 bases of the junction unmatched. The CDR3 DNA sequence: TGTGCCTGTGACGTACTGGGGGAAGCTTTGACAGCACAACTCTTCTTT. Translated: CACDVLGEALTAQLFF.

The chain joins TRDV2 to TRDJ1, with TRDD3 matching 9 bases. The trim removed 0 bases at V and 0 bases at J, leaving 13 bases unmatched. The CDR3 totals 19 residues. The germline V gene has CDR1 GEAIGNYY and CDR2 EKD. The CDR3 nucleotides read TGTGCCTGTGACACCGGGAGACTGGGGGACCCTTCGTACACCGATAAACTCATCTTT. It is translated as CACDTGRLGDPSYTDKLIF.

This clone is deemed medium-sized. The chain is built from TRDV1 and TRDJ1; 9 bases are a match to TRDD3. Germline CDR1 and CDR2: TSWWSYY and QGS. V dropped 3 bases and J dropped 4; count of bases not matched to a gene: 6. The CDR3 length is 15 residues. CDR3 in DNA: TGTGCTCTTGGGGACACCTGGGGGATTGTCGATAAACTCATCTTT. Translation gives CALGDTWGIVDKLIF.

Sample share makes this clone medium-sized. The rearrangement joins TRDV2 to TRDJ3; D is possibly TRDD3 (5 bases). This CDR3 is 17 amino acids long. Germline V lookup: CDR1 GEAIGNYY, CDR2 EKD. Trimming shortened V by 0 bases and J by 1 base, and 9 bases separated the two germline ends. CDR3: CACDTVGESWDTRQMFF. The DNA of the CDR3 is TGTGCCTGTGACACCGTAGGGGAATCCTGGGACACCCGACAGATGTTTTTC.

By sample fraction, this clone is medium-sized. J is TRDJ1 and V is TRDV2; TRDD3 matches at 10 bases. CDR1 and CDR2 from the germline V gene are GEAIGNYY and EKD. Germline trimming cut 0 bases from V and 0 bases from J; bases unmatched to any gene: 6. This CDR3 has 17 amino acids. In nucleotides, the CDR3 is TGTGCCTGTGACACCCTTCCTACTGGGGGATACACCGATAAACTCATCTTT. Protein product: CACDTLPTGGYTDKLIF.

In its sample, this clone was seen a few times. The V call is TRDV2, the J call TRDJ1, with TRDD3 matching 8 bases. With V trimmed by 1 base and J by 4 bases, 4 bases remained unmatched. The germline CDR1 and CDR2 sequences are GEAIGNYY and EKD. This CDR3 has 14 residues. The CDR3 bases are TGTGCCTGTGACACTTGGGGGATCCTCGATAAACTCATCTTT. Translation: CACDTWGILDKLIF.

This clone was seen just once. The chain combines TRDV2 with TRDJ3; TRDD3 matches 13 bases. CDR1 is GEAIGNYY and CDR2 is EKD in the germline V gene. CDR3 length: 19 amino acids. J gave up 4 bases and V 1 base, and 6 bases lay outside the gene matches. The CDR3 region has the DNA TGTGCCTGTGACACATTACTGGGGGATACGGGTTGGGACACCCGACAGATGTTTTTC. It yields the protein CACDTLLGDTGWDTRQMFF.

The rearrangement uses TRDV2 and TRDJ3; 9 bases are a match to TRDD3. The length of the CDR3 is 19 residues. V shed 0 bases, J shed 0 bases, and the junction held 5 bases outside the gene matches. Germline V lookup: CDR1 GEAIGNYY, CDR2 EKD. CDR3 nucleotides: TGTGCCTGTGACACCTGGGGGATAGAAAGCTCCTGGGACACCCGACAGATGTTTTTC. Protein product: CACDTWGIESSWDTRQMFF.

This sequence joins TRDV2 and TRDJ3, with 8 bases matching TRDD3. Germline trimming cut 1 base from V and 2 bases from J; bases unmatched to any gene: 12. This CDR3 is 20 amino acids long. CDR1 is GEAIGNYY and CDR2 is EKD in the germline V gene. The CDR3 protein is CACDTVLGDTLPWDTRQMFF. The CDR3 DNA reads as TGTGCCTGTGACACGGTCCTGGGGGACACTCTCCCCTGGGACACCCGACAGATGTTTTTC.